The rows below give T cell receptor beta chains drawn from one sample of a study of cytomegalovirus exposure and HLA in healthy donors. Profiling relied on immunoSEQ multiplex PCR, and the TCRdb table lists in-frame clones only, not all of them. The table shows approximately 190,000 clones, with approximately 78% occurring only once. The sequenced sample consisted of PBMCs. The receptors here all came from a woman between 45 and 60 years old in good health and CMV-seropositive. CDR3s include the opening cysteine and the closing phenylalanine or tryptophan. The order of the fields is J gene, D gene, V gene, clone size, CDR3 protein, CDR3 DNA. D genes are given only for firm matches. Not every row has a clone size; where given, it reads once, few, many or a size class.

TRBJ2-6 NA TRBV19 once CASSIDRTESSGANGLTF TGTGCCAGTAGTATAGATAGGACGGAAAGCTCTGGGGCCAACGGCCTGACTTTC
TRBJ2-1 TRBD2 TRBV5-1 few CASSFVPGLAGGPSEQFF TGCGCCAGCAGCTTCGTCCCGGGACTAGCGGGGGGGCCCAGTGAGCAGTTCTTC
TRBJ2-7 NA TRBV13 NA CASSHPGLRYEQYF TGTGCCAGCAGCCATCCGGGACTGAGGTACGAGCAGTACTTC
TRBJ1-6 TRBD1 TRBV2 NA CASTGTGPSPLHF TGTGCCAGTACGGGGACAGGGCCCTCACCCCTCCACTTT
TRBJ1-6 TRBD1 TRBV6-5 NA CASVDRANSPLHF TGTGCCAGCGTTGACAGGGCTAATTCACCCCTCCACTTT
TRBJ2-7 NA TRBV7-9 NA CASSILGSSYEQYF TGTGCCAGCAGCATTTTGGGGAGCTCCTACGAGCAGTACTTC
TRBJ2-3 NA TRBV9 few CASSVGGGSTDTQYF TGTGCCAGCAGCGTAGGAGGAGGAAGCACAGATACGCAGTATTTT
TRBJ2-7 TRBD2 TRBV2 NA CASSAELAGGPYEQYF TGTGCCAGCAGCGCCGAACTAGCGGGGGGTCCCTACGAGCAGTACTTC
TRBJ2-1 TRBD2 TRBV27 NA CASSSGGRSAGNEQFF TGTGCCAGCAGTTCTGGCGGGAGATCCGCCGGGAATGAGCAGTTCTTC
TRBJ1-5 NA TRBV7-9 NA CASSLAAETNSNQPQHF TGTGCCAGCAGCTTAGCGGCGGAGACTAATAGCAATCAGCCCCAGCATTTT
TRBJ1-3 TRBD1 TRBV6-5 NA CASRTTGGSGNTIYF TGTGCCAGCAGGACAACAGGGGGCTCAGGAAACACCATATATTTT
TRBJ2-7 TRBD1 TRBV5-1 NA CASSVGTGGYEQYF TGCGCCAGCAGCGTCGGGACAGGGGGGTACGAGCAGTACTTC
TRBJ2-7 NA TRBV15 NA CATSRGPAYEQYF TGTGCCACCAGCAGGGGGCCGGCCTACGAGCAGTACTTC
TRBJ1-4 TRBD1 TRBV14 once CASSQSQGGTNEKLFF TGTGCCAGCAGCCAGAGTCAGGGGGGAACTAATGAAAAACTGTTTTTT
TRBJ2-3 TRBD2 TRBV7-2 NA CASSLAGLAEQTDTQYF TGTGCCAGCAGCTTAGCAGGACTAGCGGAGCAAACAGATACGCAGTATTTT
TRBJ2-7 NA TRBV2 NA CASRDRVIGLAGTSYEQYF TGTGCCAGCAGGGACAGGGTAATCGGTCTAGCGGGGACCTCCTACGAGCAGTACTTC
TRBJ2-5 NA TRBV7-2 NA CASSLGTTTQETQYF TGTGCCAGCAGCTTAGGAACGACGACTCAAGAGACCCAGTACTTC
TRBJ2-2 TRBD2 TRBV18 NA CASSPVSGRANTGELFF TGTGCCAGCTCACCAGTTAGCGGGAGGGCGAACACCGGGGAGCTGTTTTTT
TRBJ2-7 NA TRBV21-1 few CASRGGGYEQYF TGTGCCAGCAGAGGGGGGGGGTACGAGCAGTACTTC
TRBJ2-7 TRBD1 TRBV13 NA CASSHRTGRVSYEQYF TGTGCCAGCAGCCATCGGACAGGGCGGGTTTCCTACGAGCAGTACTTC
TRBJ2-2 TRBD2 TRBV6-5 NA CASTRLAGKGGELFF TGTGCCAGCACCAGACTAGCGGGGAAGGGCGGGGAGCTGTTTTTT
TRBJ2-7 NA TRBV6-5 NA CASSNNRGGTYEQYF TGTGCCAGCAGTAACAACAGGGGAGGCACCTACGAGCAGTACTTC
TRBJ2-5 TRBD2 TRBV11-2 NA CASRRLAGKETQYF TGTGCCAGTCGACGACTAGCGGGAAAAGAGACCCAGTACTTC
TRBJ1-6 TRBD1 TRBV6-6 once CASRRQGSSYNSPLHF TGTGCCAGCAGGAGACAGGGGAGCTCCTATAATTCACCCCTCCACTTT
TRBJ2-7 TRBD1 TRBV29-1 NA CSTTQGAFHEQYF TGCAGCACGACACAGGGGGCATTTCACGAGCAGTACTTC
TRBJ1-2 NA TRBV5-5 NA CASSLGQAINYGYTF TGTGCCAGCAGCTTGGGTCAGGCGATAAACTATGGCTACACCTTC
TRBJ1-6 NA TRBV5-4 NA CASSLTLGEASPLHF TGTGCCAGCAGCTTGACTCTAGGAGAGGCTTCACCCCTCCACTTT
TRBJ2-2 NA TRBV9 NA CASSVTPLGGNTGELFF TGTGCCAGCAGCGTAACCCCCTTGGGGGGGAACACCGGGGAGCTGTTTTTT
TRBJ2-5 NA TRBV7-2 NA CASSLVGRGGAAQETQYF TGTGCCAGCAGCTTAGTGGGCCGAGGGGGGGCCGCCCAGGAGACCCAGTACTTC
TRBJ2-3 NA TRBV2 NA CASSEGRQTLTDTQYF TGTGCCAGCAGTGAAGGGCGACAGACCCTCACAGATACGCAGTATTTT
TRBJ2-3 TRBD2 TRBV5-1 NA CASSWGGISDTQYF TGCGCCAGCAGCTGGGGGGGTATATCAGATACGCAGTATTTT
TRBJ2-4 TRBD2 TRBV5-6 few CASSLYLAVAKNIQYF TGTGCCAGCAGCTTGTACCTAGCGGTAGCCAAAAACATTCAGTACTTC
TRBJ2-5 NA TRBV14 NA CASSQAAVSGETQYF TGTGCCAGCAGCCAAGCCGCGGTAAGCGGGGAGACCCAGTACTTC